This is a list of T cell receptor beta chains from one sample in a study of blood T cell repertoires in COVID-19. Sequenced by immunoSEQ multiplex PCR; TCRdb stores in-frame clones only, minus some. The data contain tens of thousands of clones, approximately 91% of them singletons. Sample: peripheral blood. Source of these receptors: a human donor in a cohort sampled during active COVID-19. Both conserved end residues are part of each CDR3. The D gene is left open where the match is weak. The size entry is marked missing in some rows and otherwise reads once, few, many or a size class.

abundance	v_gene	j_gene	d_gene	CDR3nt	CDR3aa
-	TRBV6-5	TRBJ2-2	TRBD1	TGTGCCAGCAGCACAGGGACAGCCGGGGAGCTGTTTTTT	CASSTGTAGELFF
-	TRBV9	TRBJ2-2	-	TGTGCCAGCAGCCCCCGAGGGGGGGAGGGGGCCGGGGAGCTGTTTTTT	CASSPRGGEGAGELFF
-	TRBV7-9	TRBJ1-4	-	TGTGCCAGCAGCTTAGCAGGGGCTGATGAAAAACTGTTTTTT	CASSLAGADEKLFF
-	TRBV5-1	TRBJ1-1	-	TGCGCCAGCAGCCTGCCAGGGAAGGAAACTGAAGCTTTCTTT	CASSLPGKETEAFF
-	TRBV19	TRBJ2-1	-	TGTGCCAGTAGTATAGCCCACGGAGGGGGCTCCGGATCCTACAATGAGCAGTTCTTC	CASSIAHGGGSGSYNEQFF
-	TRBV6-5	TRBJ2-7	TRBD1	TGTGCCAGCAGGCGCGGGACAGGGACTTACGAGCAGTACTTC	CASRRGTGTYEQYF
-	TRBV4-1	TRBJ2-2	TRBD2	TGCGCCAGCAGCCAAGATTCGGCGGGAGCCACCGGGGAGCTGTTTTTT	CASSQDSAGATGELFF
few	TRBV12-3/TRBV12-4	TRBJ1-5	-	TGTGCCAGCAGTTTCTCACTAGGGCCCCAGCATTTT	CASSFSLGPQHF
-	TRBV19	TRBJ1-5	TRBD1	TGTGCCAGTAGCCACAGGGGGCGCGGCAATCAGCCCCAGCATTTT	CASSHRGRGNQPQHF
-	TRBV12-5	TRBJ2-1	-	TGTGCTAGTGGCCTGGGAGTATCCTCCACGAATGAGCAGTTCTTC	CASGLGVSSTNEQFF
few	TRBV18	TRBJ1-5	-	TGTGCCAGCTCACCAGTGGGGGAGGGTCAGCCCCAGCATTTT	CASSPVGEGQPQHF
-	TRBV29-1	TRBJ2-3	-	TGCAGCGCTTCACCTTATGGGGCCACAGATACGCAGTATTTT	CSASPYGATDTQYF
-	TRBV28	TRBJ1-1	TRBD1	TGTGCCAGCAGCGACGCCACAGGGGAATACACTGAAGCTTTCTTT	CASSDATGEYTEAFF
-	TRBV5-1	TRBJ2-7	-	TGCGCCAGCAGCTTGGAGGCGGGGGCCCACGAGCAGTACTTC	CASSLEAGAHEQYF
-	TRBV5-6	TRBJ2-7	-	TGTGCCAGCAGCTGGCGGGGGCCCGTCTACGAGCAGTACTTC	CASSWRGPVYEQYF
-	TRBV5-5	TRBJ2-3	-	TGTGCCAGCAGCTTGTCCCGGGTCCACACAGATACGCAGTATTTT	CASSLSRVHTDTQYF
-	TRBV3-1/TRBV3-2	TRBJ1-2	TRBD1	TGTGCCAGCAGCCACGGGACAGGCGCCCGGGGCGTCTATGGCTACACCTTC	CASSHGTGARGVYGYTF
-	TRBV7-2	TRBJ2-2	TRBD2	TGTGCCAGCAGCCTGAGACTAGCGGGTGGCTCCGGGGAGCTGTTTTTT	CASSLRLAGGSGELFF
-	TRBV7-2	TRBJ2-3	-	TGTGCCAGCAGCTCCCAAGGGACTAGCACAGATACGCAGTATTTT	CASSSQGTSTDTQYF
-	TRBV21-1	TRBJ1-2	-	TGTGCCAGCAGCAAAGGAGGAGGGCGGGACTCTGGCTACACCTTC	CASSKGGGRDSGYTF
-	TRBV28	TRBJ2-2	TRBD1	TGTGCCAGCAGCACCACAGGGGAGAACACCGGGGAGCTGTTTTTT	CASSTTGENTGELFF
-	TRBV7-3	TRBJ2-5	TRBD1	TGTGCCAGCAGTCCAGGGGGCCCGGAGACCCAGTACTTC	CASSPGGPETQYF
-	TRBV28	TRBJ2-7	TRBD1	TGTGCCAGCACCCTCGGGGGGACAGGGGCCTACGAGCAGTACTTC	CASTLGGTGAYEQYF
-	TRBV30	TRBJ1-1	-	TGTGCCTGGAGTGTACCCTCCCCAGGGGAGAGTGAAGCTTTCTTT	CAWSVPSPGESEAFF
-	TRBV19	TRBJ2-1	TRBD1	TGTGCCAGTAGTTACGGACAGGGGCGCGGCAATGAGCAGTTCTTC	CASSYGQGRGNEQFF
-	TRBV6-2/TRBV6-3	TRBJ1-5	TRBD1	TGTGCCAGCAGTTTACAGGGGGCCTTATCGCCCCAGCATTTT	CASSLQGALSPQHF
-	TRBV13	TRBJ1-2	-	TGTGCCAGCAGCCCCTCAGGCAGCTTTAACTATGGCTACACCTTC	CASSPSGSFNYGYTF
-	TRBV4-2	TRBJ1-2	-	TGTGCCAGCAGCCAAGATTACGCAGTGGGCATCGATGGCTACACCTTC	CASSQDYAVGIDGYTF
-	TRBV30	TRBJ1-3	-	TGTGCCTGGGGAGCAGAGGGCACCCCTGGAAACACCATATATTTT	CAWGAEGTPGNTIYF
-	TRBV24-1	TRBJ1-1	-	TGTGCCACCAGTGGACCAGGCGCGGAAGCTTTCTTT	CATSGPGAEAFF
-	TRBV4-1	TRBJ2-3	TRBD1	TGCGCCAGCAGCCAAGGACAGGGTGGGACAGATACGCAGTATTTT	CASSQGQGGTDTQYF
-	TRBV6-2/TRBV6-3	TRBJ2-1	TRBD2	TGTGCCAGCAGTTACAGGCTAGCGGATGAGCAGTTCTTC	CASSYRLADEQFF
-	TRBV5-6	TRBJ1-6	-	TGTGCCAGCAGCCCGGCCCTGCGGGGTTCTAATTCACCCCTCCACTTT	CASSPALRGSNSPLHF
-	TRBV24-1	TRBJ2-1	-	TGTGCCACCAGTGACCTTGGGGGGTTCTCCTCCTACAATGAGCAGTTCTTC	CATSDLGGFSSYNEQFF
-	TRBV7-3	TRBJ2-3	TRBD2	TGTGCCAGCAGCTGGACTAGCGGAGGGAGTACAGATACGCAGTATTTT	CASSWTSGGSTDTQYF
-	TRBV3-1/TRBV3-2	TRBJ1-1	-	TGTGCCAGCAGCGGCTTGCTGAACACTGAAGCTTTCTTT	CASSGLLNTEAFF
once	TRBV6-6	TRBJ1-2	-	TGTGCCAGCAAAACAGGATCTAACTATGGCTACACCTTC	CASKTGSNYGYTF
-	TRBV13	TRBJ2-5	TRBD2	TGTGCCAGCAGCTTGGTTGGTAGCGGGAGTCAAGAGACCCAGTACTTC	CASSLVGSGSQETQYF
-	TRBV10-1	TRBJ2-1	TRBD2	TGCGCCAGCACCCGGGGTAGCGGGAACAATGAGCAGTTCTTC	CASTRGSGNNEQFF
-	TRBV5-4	TRBJ2-5	-	TGTGCCAGCAGCTCCCTTACTCAAGAGACCCAGTACTTC	CASSSLTQETQYF
-	TRBV7-2	TRBJ2-5	TRBD1	TGTGCCAGCAGTTCCGGGACAGGGGGGTCGGAGACCCAGTACTTC	CASSSGTGGSETQYF
-	TRBV19	TRBJ1-5	TRBD1	TGTGCCAGTAGTTCCAAGGGACAGGGCGCTCAGCCCCAGCATTTT	CASSSKGQGAQPQHF
-	TRBV7-9	TRBJ2-2	-	TGTGCCAGCAGCTTCCCAAACGGGGAGCTGTTTTTT	CASSFPNGELFF
-	TRBV7-2	TRBJ2-4	-	TGTGCCAGCAGGTCCCCTGGACTGGACGTAGCCAAAAACATTCAGTACTTC	CASRSPGLDVAKNIQYF
-	TRBV5-1	TRBJ1-1	TRBD1	TGCGCCAGCAGCCCCGGGACAGGGAGAGGAGGTGAAGCTTTCTTT	CASSPGTGRGGEAFF
-	TRBV5-4	TRBJ1-2	TRBD1	TGTGCCAGCAGCTCCGGGACAGGGTTCCCCTCTAACTATGGCTACACCTTC	CASSSGTGFPSNYGYTF
-	TRBV9	TRBJ2-5	-	TGTGCCAGCAGCGTAGGACGACAAGGAAGAGAGACCCAGTACTTC	CASSVGRQGRETQYF
-	TRBV19	TRBJ2-2	-	TGTGCCAGTAGTACCCCCCGGACAGCCTCAACCACCGGGGAGCTGTTTTTT	CASSTPRTASTTGELFF
-	TRBV5-1	TRBJ2-5	TRBD2	TGCGCCAGCAGCGCCGGGACTAGTAAGGAGACCCAGTACTTC	CASSAGTSKETQYF
-	TRBV6-2/TRBV6-3	TRBJ2-1	-	TGTGCCAGCAGTCCCAGGGTCAACAGAGGTTACAATGAGCAGTTCTTC	CASSPRVNRGYNEQFF
-	TRBV5-1	TRBJ2-3	-	TGCGCCAGCAGCCGGAGCACAGATACGCAGTATTTT	CASSRSTDTQYF
-	TRBV5-1	TRBJ2-5	TRBD1	TGCGCCAGCAGCAAGACAGGGGGCGTCCTTCAAGAGACCCAGTACTTC	CASSKTGGVLQETQYF
once	TRBV19	TRBJ2-1	TRBD1	TGTGCCAGTAGTACAGACAGGGGGCGCGTCTACAATGAGCAGTTCTTC	CASSTDRGRVYNEQFF